These 28 T cell receptor beta chains share one sample of origin, sequenced in a study of technical replicates of blood from a handful of donors. Repertoires were generated with immunoSEQ multiplex PCR, while TCRdb's copy carries only in-frame clones and drops some. The sample has around 56,000 clones; roughly 95% are singletons. The sequenced material came from PBMCs. All receptors come from a human donor in good health. Some clones in this sample may be carry-over from other donors' samples.

The chain combines TRBV7-6 with TRBJ2-5, with TRBD2 as a possible D gene (5 bases). Looked up from germline, CDR1 is SGHVS and CDR2 is FNYEAQ. Trimming took 1 base from V and 5 from J, leaving 11 bases between them. The CDR3 has 14 residues. The DNA for the CDR3 is TGTGCCAGCAGCTTAGGCACACCGGGGGAGACCCAGTACTTC. Its translation: CASSLGTPGETQYF. The full variable domain, its missing parts supplied by reference TRBV7-6 and TRBJ2-5, is GAGVSQSPRYKVTKRGQDVALRCDPISGHVSLYWYRQALGQGPEFLTYFNYEAQQDKSGLPNDRFSAERPEGSISTLTIQRTEQRDSAMYRCASSLGTPGETQYFGPGTRLLVL.

The chain recombines TRBV7-2 with TRBJ2-2, with D tentatively TRBD1 (5 bases). V shed 1 base and J shed 6 bases, with 12 bases lying between them. Germline CDR1 and CDR2: SGHTA and FQGNSA. The CDR3 is made up of 15 amino acids. This CDR3 reads CASSLGQGIPGELFF. Here the CDR3 DNA reads TGTGCCAGCAGCTTAGGGCAGGGAATCCCCGGGGAGCTGTTTTTT.

In nucleotides, the CDR3 is TGTGCCAGCTCGGAACAGGACTACGAGCAGTACTTC. Its translation: CASSEQDYEQYF. The chain carries TRBV2 and TRBJ2-7; perhaps TRBD1 as D (5 bases). The germline CDR1 and CDR2 sequences are SNHLY and FYNNEI. The CDR3 spans 12 residues. V was shortened by 8 bases and J by 3 bases, with 11 bases between the two germline ends. Together with reference TRBV2 and TRBJ2-7, the CDR3 gives the full variable domain: EPEVTQTPSHQVTQMGQEVILRCVPISNHLYFYWYRQILGQKVEFLVSFYNNEISEKSEIFDDQFSVERPDGSNFTLKIRSTKLEDSAMYFCASSEQDYEQYFGPGTRLTVT.

About this clone: Other DNA sequences in this specimen translate into the identical CDR3. The rearrangement links TRBV19 to TRBJ1-1; D is possibly TRBD1 (5 bases). Deletions cut 2 bases from V and 5 bases from J, with 9 bases between. Germline lookup yields CDR1 LNHDA and CDR2 SQIVND (reference sequence). CDR3 length: 13 residues. The CDR3 bases are TGTGCCAGTAGTATACAGGGAGGTACTGAAGCTTTCTTT. Residues: CASSIQGGTEAFF.

This chain uses TRBV7-9 with TRBJ1-1; D is possibly TRBD1 (5 bases). The length of the CDR3 is 13 residues. V was pared by 5 bases and J by 4 bases, with 11 bases between. Germline loops: CDR1 SEHNR, CDR2 FQNEAQ (reference sequence). The CDR3 DNA follows: TGTGCCAGCAGCGTATGGGGGGGCACTGAAGCTTTCTTT. Translated: CASSVWGGTEAFF.

The chain couples TRBV20-1 to TRBJ2-7; D is uncertain. Germline V gives CDR1 DFQATT, CDR2 SNEGSKA (reference sequence). The CDR3 sequence is 11 residues long. V lost 0 bases, J lost 5 bases, and 5 bases lay in between. The CDR3 is CSAREEHEQYF. CDR3 in DNA: TGCAGTGCTAGAGAGGAGCACGAGCAGTACTTC.

This clone was recorded only once. This chain uses TRBV4-1 with TRBJ1-5; no clear D gene. V lost 5 bases and J lost 4, with 15 bases in between. This CDR3 contains 15 residues. Germline V gene sequence: CDR1 MGHRA, CDR2 YSYEKL. The CDR3: CASSFVQAVNQPQHF. The CDR3 region has the DNA TGCGCCAGCAGCTTTGTCCAGGCTGTTAATCAGCCCCAGCATTTT.

The chain employs TRBV7-2 and TRBJ2-7; 10 bases are shared with TRBD1. V was pared by 1 base and J by 6 bases, with 6 bases of the junction left unmatched. CDR3 size: 15 residues. In germline, CDR1 is SGHTA, CDR2 FQGNSA. The DNA of the CDR3 is TGTGCCAGCAGCTTAGTTGGGACAGGGGTGGTCGAGCAGTACTTC. Amino acids: CASSLVGTGVVEQYF.

The chain joins TRBV4-1 to TRBJ2-1; possibly TRBD2 for D (5 bases). The CDR3 runs 15 residues. V lost 3 bases and J lost 6, with 15 bases in between. CDR1 and CDR2 from the germline V gene are MGHRA and YSYEKL. The CDR3 here is CASSHLRGSSNEQFF. CDR3 nucleotide sequence: TGCGCCAGCAGCCACCTCCGGGGTAGCTCCAATGAGCAGTTCTTC.

V gene TRBV27 combines with J gene TRBJ2-1; TRBD2 might be the D (5 bases). The CDR3 covers 15 residues. Between the trimmed V and J ends, which lost 2 bases and 8 bases, there was a span of 16 bases. Germline-derived CDR1 and CDR2 are MNHEY and SMNVEV (reference sequence). The CDR3 DNA follows: TGTGCCAGCAGTTTACGGAGCGTCCTCGGGGATGAGCAGTTCTTC. It is translated as CASSLRSVLGDEQFF.

The gene calls are TRBV4-2 and TRBJ1-1; D perhaps matches TRBD1 (6 bases). V was clipped by 5 bases and J by 6 bases, with 13 bases between them. The CDR3 contains 13 residues. CDR1 LGHNA and CDR2 YNFKEQ come from the germline V gene. CDR3 sequence (DNA): TGTGCCAGCAGCGTGACAGGAAACCCTGAAGCTTTCTTT. It encodes CASSVTGNPEAFF.

This chain connects TRBV5-4 to TRBJ2-5; the D gene is possibly TRBD2 (7 bases). V shed 0 bases and J shed 6 bases, with 15 bases lying between them. This CDR3 region has 15 residues. Germline CDR1 SGHNT, CDR2 YYREEE (reference sequence). CDR3 region: CASSLVTGGSQTQYF. CDR3 nucleotide sequence: TGTGCCAGCAGCTTGGTTACGGGGGGCAGCCAGACCCAGTACTTC.

This clone was picked up one time. The gene calls are TRBV4-3 and TRBJ2-1; 8 bases match TRBD2. The V gene end was trimmed by 0 bases and the J gene end by 11 bases; junction bases not matched to a gene: 9. Germline V gene data show CDR1 as LGHNA and CDR2 as YSLEER. This CDR3 has 15 residues. In DNA, the CDR3 is TGCGCCAGCAGCCAAGATGCGAGCGGGAGTCTGAAGCAGTTCTTC. It is translated as CASSQDASGSLKQFF.

The V gene is TRBV2, the J gene TRBJ1-2, with a possible D match to TRBD1 (6 bases). V dropped 2 bases and J dropped 2 bases, with 15 bases sitting between them. Germline CDR1 SNHLY, CDR2 FYNNEI. This CDR3 region has 16 residues. The CDR3 protein is CASSERSRDKNYGYTF. The CDR3 DNA sequence: TGTGCCAGCAGTGAACGATCGAGGGACAAGAACTATGGCTACACCTTC.

The chain is built from TRBV7-9 and TRBJ2-5, with 13 nucleotides matching TRBD2. CDR3 size: 13 residues. Germline CDR1 and CDR2: SEHNR and FQNEAQ (reference sequence). V shed 10 bases, J shed 5 bases, and the junction held 4 bases outside the gene matches. The CDR3 loop is CATGTSGTETQYF. The CDR3 DNA is TGTGCCACCGGGACTAGCGGGACTGAGACCCAGTACTTC. Drawing the rest from reference TRBV7-9 and TRBJ2-5, the complete variable domain is DTGVSQNPRHKITKRGQNVTFRCDPISEHNRLYWYRQTLGQGPEFLTYFQNEAQLEKSRLLSDRFSAERPKGSFSTLEIQRTEQGDSAMYLCATGTSGTETQYFGPGTRLLVL.

The genes are TRBV29-1 and TRBJ1-1, with a possible D match to TRBD1 (5 bases). The germline V gene encodes CDR1 SQVTM and CDR2 ANQGSEA. V shed 3 bases and J shed 5 bases, with 16 bases lying between them. The CDR3 runs to 14 residues. The CDR3 here is CSVEGLSQWTEAFF. In DNA form, the CDR3 reads TGCAGCGTTGAGGGACTCAGCCAGTGGACTGAAGCTTTCTTT. The variable domain in full, completed from reference TRBV29-1 and TRBJ1-1, reads SAVISQKPSRDICQRGTSLTIQCQVDSQVTMMFWYRQQPGQSLTLIATANQGSEATYESGFVIDKFPISRPNLTFSTLTVSNMSPEDSSIYLCSVEGLSQWTEAFFGQGTRLTVV.

The chain is built from TRBV6-5 and TRBJ2-2; D possibly corresponds to TRBD2 (6 bases). This CDR3 is built from 15 residues. Germline V gene data show CDR1 as MNHEY and CDR2 as SVGAGI. Trimming took 2 bases from V and 4 from J, leaving 11 bases between them. Here the CDR3 reads CASSYGRETTGELFF. DNA of the CDR3: TGTGCCAGCAGTTACGGCCGGGAGACCACCGGGGAGCTGTTTTTT.

The J gene is TRBJ2-3, the V gene TRBV7-9; D might be TRBD2 (6 bases). The CDR3 contains 15 residues. Trimming cost V 5 bases and J 1 base, with 13 bases left between them. Germline values: CDR1 SEHNR, CDR2 FQNEAQ (reference sequence). CDR3 sequence reads: CASSRGPSGTDTQYF. The CDR3 region has the DNA TGTGCCAGCAGCCGAGGTCCTAGCGGCACAGATACGCAGTATTTT. Drawing the rest from reference TRBV7-9 and TRBJ2-3, the complete variable domain is DTGVSQNPRHKITKRGQNVTFRCDPISEHNRLYWYRQTLGQGPEFLTYFQNEAQLEKSRLLSDRFSAERPKGSFSTLEIQRTEQGDSAMYLCASSRGPSGTDTQYFGPGTRLTVL.

V is TRBV27 and J is TRBJ2-7; 14 bases agree with TRBD2. Germline assignment: CDR1 MNHEY and CDR2 SMNVEV (reference sequence). The CDR3 sequence is 15 residues long. V was clipped by 4 bases and J by 3 bases; unmatched bases: 2. The DNA for the CDR3 is TGTGCCAGCAGTTCTGGGACTAGCGGGAGCTACGAGCAGTACTTC. Translation gives CASSSGTSGSYEQYF.

The chain recombines TRBV12-5 with TRBJ1-2, with 7 bases aligning to TRBD1. Per germline, CDR1 LGHNT and CDR2 FRNRAP. Trimming cost V 2 bases and J 8 bases; bases outside gene matches: 8. This CDR3 contains 14 residues. CDR3: CASGLKEGARGYTF. The CDR3 DNA reads as TGTGCTAGTGGTTTGAAGGAGGGGGCTCGGGGCTACACCTTC.

This sequence joins TRBV7-2 and TRBJ1-1, with D perhaps TRBD1 (5 bases). The CDR3 length is 15 residues. Trimming took off 5 bases at V and 8 bases at J, with 21 bases between the two ends. Per the germline V gene, CDR1 is SGHTA and CDR2 is FQGNSA. The chain's CDR3 is CASSPRDYQGAEAFF. The CDR3 nucleotides are TGTGCCAGCAGCCCCCGGGACTATCAAGGGGCGGAAGCTTTCTTT.

The J gene is TRBJ2-1, the V gene TRBV30; 10 bases are shared with TRBD1. J was trimmed by 9 bases and V by 1 base; bases with no gene match: 3. The CDR3 totals 13 residues. Germline V gives CDR1 GTSNPN, CDR2 SVGIG (reference sequence). DNA for the CDR3: TGTGCCTGGAGTGAGGGACAGGGGTCTGAGCAGTTCTTC. Its translation is CAWSEGQGSEQFF.

The chain is built from TRBV9 and TRBJ2-4, with D possibly being TRBD2 (6 bases). This CDR3 is 14 amino acids long. Germline V lookup: CDR1 SGDLS, CDR2 YYNGEE. V was clipped by 4 bases and J by 8 bases, with 16 bases between them. The DNA for the CDR3 is TGTGCCAGCAGCCTTGGAGGGGAGCGGGACATTCAGTACTTC. Its protein product is CASSLGGERDIQYF.

The chain combines TRBV9 with TRBJ1-3; 8 bases align to TRBD1. Losses at the gene ends were 3 bases for V and 3 bases for J; bases not matched to a gene: 8. Germline lookup yields CDR1 SGDLS and CDR2 YYNGEE. The CDR3 has 16 amino acids. CDR3 DNA: TGTGCCAGCAGCGGAGGGCCAGGGGGCTTTGGAAACACCATATATTTT. It encodes CASSGGPGGFGNTIYF.

This chain links TRBV6-1 with TRBJ1-2; D ambiguous. The CDR3 sequence is 15 residues long. Germline lookup yields CDR1 MNHNS and CDR2 SASEGT. V lost 1 base and J 6 bases, leaving 15 bases between the germline ends. CDR3 sequence: CASSEVRGLGNGYTF. The CDR3 region has the DNA TGTGCCAGCAGTGAAGTTCGAGGGTTGGGGAATGGCTACACCTTC.

Here the CDR3 DNA reads TGTGCCAGCAGCTTAAGTAGCGCGGGGGGAACCCAGTACTTC. It specifies CASSLSSAGGTQYF. The chain uses TRBV7-3 and TRBJ2-5, with 8 bases lining up with TRBD2. There are 14 residues in the CDR3. Germline V gives CDR1 SGHTA, CDR2 FQGTGA. The V segment lost 1 base and the J segment 8 bases; nucleotides outside the gene matches: 6.

CDR3 in DNA: TGTGCCAGCAGCCAGTGGGAACTAGCGGAGGGGGTAAGCACAGATACGCAGTATTTT. It is translated as CASSQWELAEGVSTDTQYF. The chain carries TRBV7-8 and TRBJ2-3; 8 bases align to TRBD2. The CDR3 is made up of 19 amino acids. Germline V gene sequence: CDR1 SGHVS, CDR2 FQNEAQ. V was pared by 5 bases and J by 0 bases, with 16 bases of the junction left unmatched.

The chain uses TRBV7-2 and TRBJ2-2; TRBD1 aligns across 9 bases. Per the germline V gene, CDR1 is SGHTA and CDR2 is FQGNSA. The J segment lost 7 bases and the V segment lost 5 bases, leaving 5 bases of the junction unmatched. The CDR3 is made up of 14 amino acids. The chain's CDR3 is CASSPDRGIGELFF. CDR3 sequence (DNA): TGTGCCAGCAGCCCCGACAGGGGGATCGGGGAGCTGTTTTTT.